Each of the 29 T cell receptor beta chains below was sequenced from the same sample in a study of blood T cell repertoires in COVID-19. Only in-frame clones appear in the TCRdb table, and some are missing; sequencing was by immunoSEQ multiplex PCR. This repertoire shows 120,000 or so clones, about four fifths found once; its top ten account for about 2.1%. The sample comprised peripheral blood. These receptors were obtained from a man in his sixties or seventies with acute or convalescent COVID-19.

The chain carries TRBV10-3 and TRBJ2-1; TRBD2 agrees at 11 bases. The length of the CDR3 is 14 residues. Germline trimming cut 4 bases from V and 8 bases from J; bases unmatched to any gene: 4. Per the germline V gene, CDR1 is ENHRY and CDR2 is SYGVKD. CDR3 in DNA: TGTGCCATCAGTGGACTAGCGGGGATGGATGAGCAGTTCTTC. Translation: CAISGLAGMDEQFF.

The table lists this clone with a count of one. The chain joins TRBV4-1 to TRBJ1-1; TRBD1 agrees at 7 bases. The CDR3 is made up of 16 amino acids. J gave up 8 bases and V 4 bases, and 16 bases lay outside the gene matches. Germline assignment: CDR1 MGHRA and CDR2 YSYEKL. CDR3 loop: CASSLLGQGPGGEAFF. In nucleotides, the CDR3 is TGCGCCAGCAGCCTCCTTGGACAAGGCCCAGGGGGGGAAGCTTTCTTT.

The chain has TRBV3-1 (or the pseudogene TRBV3-2) and TRBJ2-1; 9 bases fit TRBD1. V was pared by 4 bases and J by 5 bases, with 6 bases of the junction left unmatched. The CDR3 is made up of 15 amino acids. The germline V gene encodes CDR1 LGHDT and CDR2 YNNKEL (reference sequence). DNA for the CDR3: TGTGCCAGCAGCCCCGACAGGGGGTCTAACAATGAGCAGTTCTTC. Translation gives CASSPDRGSNNEQFF.

The V and J genes are TRBV4-1 and TRBJ1-1; D is unclear. Germline V gene lookup returns CDR1 MGHRA and CDR2 YSYEKL. Trimming left V 5 bases short and J 8 bases short, with 9 bases between. The CDR3 runs to 11 residues. CDR3 sequence: CASSWEAEAFF. The CDR3 nucleotides are TGCGCCAGCAGCTGGGAGGCCGAAGCTTTCTTT.

The chain couples TRBV11-2 to TRBJ1-2; unclear D gene. Germline V lookup: CDR1 SGHAT, CDR2 FQNNGV. CDR3 length: 17 residues. The ends were cut back, 5 bases at V and 3 bases at J, with 22 bases in the middle. This CDR3 is CASSPLLSRRVHYGYTF. Written as DNA, the CDR3 is TGTGCCAGCAGCCCCTTGCTTAGCCGAAGAGTGCACTATGGCTACACCTTC. The full variable domain, rest sourced from reference TRBV11-2 and TRBJ1-2, is EAGVAQSPRYKIIEKRQSVAFWCNPISGHATLYWYQQILGQGPKLLIQFQNNGVVDDSQLPKDRFSAERLKGVDSTLKIQPAKLEDSAVYLCASSPLLSRRVHYGYTFGSGTRLTVV.

The rearrangement joins TRBV5-8 to TRBJ2-7; TRBD1 agrees at 11 bases. The V and J ends lost 4 bases and 0 bases, in that order; junction bases with no gene match: 6. The CDR3 consists of 16 residues. Germline V gene sequence: CDR1 SGHTS, CDR2 YDEGEE. CDR3 in DNA: TGTGCCAGCAGCCCGGGGACAGGGGGGAGCTCCTACGAGCAGTACTTC. It specifies CASSPGTGGSSYEQYF.

V usage is TRBV30 and J usage is TRBJ2-7; TRBD2 agrees at 8 bases. CDR1 is GTSNPN, CDR2 SVGIG, per germline (reference sequence). This CDR3 has 11 residues. After removal of 8 bases from V and 6 bases from J, the junction contained 6 bases not matched to a gene. The CDR3 sequence: CAVGGAGEQYF. DNA for the CDR3: TGTGCCGTCGGGGGGGCGGGCGAGCAGTACTTC.

V is TRBV9 and J is TRBJ1-6; weak D call: TRBD1 (6 bases). The CDR3 extends over 13 amino acids. Germline V gene data show CDR1 as SGDLS and CDR2 as YYNGEE. V dropped 0 bases and J dropped 11 bases, with 9 bases sitting between them. The CDR3 nucleotides read TGTGCCAGCAGCGTAGGGACAGATCCACCCCTCCACTTT. It translates to CASSVGTDPPLHF.

The J gene is TRBJ1-2, the V gene TRBV11-3, with D possibly being TRBD1 (6 bases). Trimming took 4 bases from V and 0 from J, leaving 12 bases between them. CDR1 SGHNT and CDR2 YENEEA come from the germline V gene. This CDR3 spans 15 amino acids. CDR3 loop: CASSSGHQANYGYTF. As DNA, the CDR3 is TGTGCCAGCAGCTCGGGACACCAAGCTAACTATGGCTACACCTTC. Looking up the rest from reference TRBV11-3 and TRBJ1-2 gives the full variable domain: EAGVVQSPRYKIIEKKQPVAFWCNPISGHNTLYWYLQNLGQGPELLIRYENEEAVDDSQLPKDRFSAERLKGVDSTLKIQPAELGDSAVYLCASSSGHQANYGYTFGSGTRLTVV.

V gene TRBV6-2 or TRBV6-3 combines with J gene TRBJ2-1, with 11 bases fitting TRBD2. Unmatched junction bases numbered 10, after V lost 0 bases and J lost 3 bases. Germline CDR1 and CDR2: MNHEY and SVGEGT. This CDR3 contains 19 residues. Here the CDR3 DNA reads TGTGCCAGCAGTTACTCGTTGGTAGCGGGGGGGCCGATCTACAATGAGCAGTTCTTC. It translates to CASSYSLVAGGPIYNEQFF.

The gene calls are TRBV3-1 (or the pseudogene TRBV3-2) and TRBJ1-5; maybe TRBD1 (6 bases). V lost 4 bases and J 6 bases, leaving 13 bases between the germline ends. CDR3 length equals 14 residues. Germline values: CDR1 LGHDT, CDR2 YNNKEL (reference sequence). CDR3 bases: TGTGCCAGCAGCCGCGGGGGGGCAAGTCAGCCCCAGCATTTT. Protein: CASSRGGASQPQHF.

V is TRBV27 and J is TRBJ1-1; no clear D gene. This CDR3 has 14 amino acids. V lost 2 bases to trimming and J lost 9 bases, with 16 bases between them. In germline, CDR1 is MNHEY, CDR2 SMNVEV (reference sequence). The chain's CDR3 is CASSLGGVGGKAFF. CDR3 in DNA: TGTGCCAGCAGTTTAGGTGGTGTTGGAGGGAAAGCTTTCTTT.

The rearrangement joins TRBV4-1 to TRBJ2-5, with 7 bases matching TRBD2. This CDR3 spans 15 amino acids. CDR1 is MGHRA, CDR2 YSYEKL, per germline. V lost 4 bases and J lost 4; bases outside the gene matches: 9. CDR3 in amino acids: CASSLRAGSGETQYF. The CDR3 coding sequence is TGCGCCAGCAGCCTCCGAGCGGGGTCAGGAGAGACCCAGTACTTC.

The rearrangement joins TRBV5-1 to TRBJ2-1; TRBD2 matches 8 bases. The J segment lost 8 bases and the V segment lost 0 bases, leaving 7 bases of the junction unmatched. Germline V gene data show CDR1 as SGHRS and CDR2 as YFSETQ. The CDR3 spans 15 residues. This chain's CDR3 is CASSLEGTRIDEQFF. As DNA, the CDR3 is TGCGCCAGCAGCTTGGAAGGGACTAGGATCGATGAGCAGTTCTTC.

The chain links TRBV5-1 to TRBJ2-5; D is perhaps TRBD1 (5 bases). From germline, CDR1 is SGHRS and CDR2 YFSETQ. CDR3 length equals 13 residues. The V end lost 2 bases, the J end lost 5 bases, and 10 bases lay between the germline ends. This chain's CDR3 is CASSFQGLETQYF. In nucleotides, the CDR3 is TGCGCCAGCAGCTTTCAGGGTTTGGAGACCCAGTACTTC.

This chain uses TRBV3-1 (or the pseudogene TRBV3-2) with TRBJ2-1; D is possibly TRBD2 (5 bases). Germline V gene sequence: CDR1 LGHDT, CDR2 YNNKEL (reference sequence). Trimming cost V 7 bases and J 4 bases, with 14 bases left between them. CDR3 length: 14 amino acids. The CDR3 nucleotides read TGTGCCAGCACCCGAGGCGGGTTTTACAATGAGCAGTTCTTC. Translated: CASTRGGFYNEQFF.

The chain links TRBV3-1 (or the pseudogene TRBV3-2) to TRBJ2-5; 7 bases are shared with TRBD1. Trimming took 4 bases from V and 4 from J; bases not matched to a gene: 15. This CDR3 has 17 residues. Germline assignment: CDR1 LGHDT and CDR2 YNNKEL (reference sequence). CDR3 residues: CASSPSHRGRIGETQYF. The CDR3 DNA is TGTGCCAGCAGCCCGTCCCACAGGGGAAGGATAGGAGAGACCCAGTACTTC.

This clone appeared a single time. DNA for the CDR3: TGTGCCATCAGTGAGTCAATGAGGGTGAAAGAGACCCAGTACTTC. It codes for CAISESMRVKETQYF. The chain employs TRBV10-3 and TRBJ2-5; TRBD2 is a possible D gene (5 bases). This CDR3 is built from 15 residues. The germline V gene encodes CDR1 ENHRY and CDR2 SYGVKD. Between the trimmed V and J ends, which lost 0 bases and 3 bases, there was a span of 11 bases.

The genes are TRBV7-7 and TRBJ2-5, with D uncertain. Deletions cut 1 base from V and 5 bases from J, with 8 bases between. Per the germline V gene, CDR1 is SSHAT and CDR2 is FNYEAQ (reference sequence). The CDR3 has 13 amino acids. CDR3 sequence reads: CASSLVPEETQYF. DNA of the CDR3: TGTGCCAGCAGCTTAGTCCCGGAGGAGACCCAGTACTTC.

This sequence joins TRBV18 and TRBJ2-7; tentative D call: TRBD1 (5 bases). From germline, CDR1 is KGHSH and CDR2 LQKENI. This CDR3 spans 12 amino acids. The V and J ends lost 2 bases and 4 bases respectively, with 6 bases between them. This CDR3 reads CASSPDSYEQYF. The CDR3 nucleotides read TGTGCCAGCTCACCAGACAGTTACGAGCAGTACTTC.

This clone came up a few times. The V and J genes are TRBV5-5 and TRBJ1-6, with 7 bases matching TRBD1. The CDR3 totals 14 residues. Unmatched junction bases numbered 8, after V lost 4 bases and J lost 10 bases. The germline gives CDR1 SGHKS, CDR2 YYEKEE (reference sequence). DNA of the CDR3: TGTGCCAGCAGCCTGACAGGGATGGACTCACCCCTCCACTTT. Amino acids: CASSLTGMDSPLHF.

The chain couples TRBV10-3 to TRBJ2-1, with 10 bases aligning to TRBD1. The CDR3 is 13 amino acids. With V trimmed by 11 bases and J by 7 bases, 8 bases remained unmatched. CDR1 ENHRY and CDR2 SYGVKD come from the germline V gene. The DNA for the CDR3 is TGTGCCTGCGGACAGGGGGACGCTAATGAGCAGTTCTTC. Its translation: CACGQGDANEQFF.

In its sample, this clone was seen once. The rearrangement links TRBV19 to TRBJ1-2; D ambiguous. This CDR3 is 12 amino acids long. The ends were cut back, 3 bases at V and 4 bases at J, with 6 bases in the middle. Germline CDR1 reads LNHDA; CDR2 reads SQIVND (reference sequence). CDR3 DNA: TGTGCCAGTAGTATGAAGCTCTATGGCTACACCTTC. Residues: CASSMKLYGYTF.

The chain employs TRBV5-1 and TRBJ1-1, with a possible D match to TRBD1 (6 bases). CDR1 and CDR2 (germline): SGHRS, YFSETQ. The length of the CDR3 is 15 residues. The germline V and J ends were trimmed by 6 bases and 1 base, with 16 bases remaining between them. CDR3 in DNA: TGCGCCAGCAATACGGGCCAGGGGACGAACACTGAAGCTTTCTTT. Residues: CASNTGQGTNTEAFF.

This chain links TRBV7-2 with TRBJ1-1; unclear D gene. Trimming removed 5 bases from V and 0 bases from J, with 13 bases in between. Germline CDR1 SGHTA, CDR2 FQGNSA. The CDR3 has 15 residues. CDR3 sequence: CASSPRHLLNTEAFF. As DNA, the CDR3 is TGTGCCAGCAGCCCGAGACACCTATTGAACACTGAAGCTTTCTTT.

The chain combines TRBV18 with TRBJ1-5, with 8 bases identical to TRBD1. CDR1 is KGHSH and CDR2 is LQKENI in the germline V gene. The V gene end was trimmed by 5 bases and the J gene end by 5 bases; junction bases not matched to a gene: 2. This CDR3 comprises 13 residues. CDR3 sequence (DNA): TGTGCCAGCTCAAAGGGACAGGATCAGCCCCAGCATTTT. The encoded protein is CASSKGQDQPQHF.

CDR3 in DNA: TGTGCCAGCAGCCAAGATAACGGATTGGAGGGGAGGGCCAATTCACCCCTCCACTTT. It translates to CASSQDNGLEGRANSPLHF. The chain employs TRBV4-2 and TRBJ1-6, with D tentatively TRBD1 (5 bases). Trimming cost V 0 bases and J 7 bases, with 22 bases left between them. The CDR3 has 19 amino acids. CDR1 is LGHNA, CDR2 YNFKEQ, per germline.

This clone has only one observation. The chain employs TRBV6-5 and TRBJ2-2; D call uncertain. V was clipped by 6 bases and J by 7 bases, with 9 bases between them. Germline loops: CDR1 MNHEY, CDR2 SVGAGI. The CDR3 is 12 amino acids. The CDR3 loop is CASRPRVGELFF. CDR3 nucleotides: TGTGCCAGCAGGCCTCGGGTCGGGGAGCTGTTTTTT.

This clone was found many times. V and J are TRBV7-9 and TRBJ2-7; no clear D. The V and J ends lost 2 bases and 6 bases respectively, with 11 bases between them. Germline V gives CDR1 SEHNR, CDR2 FQNEAQ (reference sequence). This CDR3 has 13 amino acids. The CDR3 protein is CASSLSSKPEQYF. The DNA of the CDR3 is TGTGCCAGCAGCTTAAGTTCAAAGCCCGAGCAGTACTTC.